One and the same sample provided the 13 T cell receptor beta chains below, sequenced in a study of T-cell memory formation after mild COVID-19. TCRdb ran MiXCR on the 5' RACE reads and lists one entry per CDR3 protein. This table has 250,000 to 350,000 distinct CDR3 sequences, 15% to 20% appearing once. Sequenced sample: PBMCs or a T cell subset sorted from them (not recorded which). Receptors were obtained from a man younger than 35 who had mild COVID-19 (a few samples of this study predate the infection). Cell type and time point are not known.

The sample holds many counts of this clonotype. The chain uses TRBV12-3 or TRBV12-4 and TRBJ2-1; a weak D match, TRBD1 (5 bases). Trimming cost V 6 bases and J 4 bases, with 13 bases left between them. This CDR3 has 14 residues. The CDR3 loop reads CASSLGRTYNEQFF. In DNA, the CDR3 is TGTGCCAGCAGCCTGGGGCGCACTTACAATGAGCAGTTCTTC.

J is TRBJ2-6 and V is TRBV28; D gene uncertain. The CDR3 has 13 amino acids. The V end was cut by 5 bases, the J end by 7 bases, with 9 bases between. Germline V gene data show CDR1 as MDHEN and CDR2 as SYDVKM. CDR3 sequence reads: CASSLLPANVLTF. DNA for the CDR3: TGTGCCAGCAGTCTCCTACCCGCCAACGTCCTGACTTTC.

The chain carries TRBV6-2 or TRBV6-3 and TRBJ1-5; 8 bases match TRBD1. CDR1 and CDR2 (germline): MNHEY, SVGEGT. V shed 6 bases and J 7 bases; nucleotides not matched to a gene: 8. The CDR3 runs 14 residues. The DNA for the CDR3 is TGTGCCAGCAGCCCCGACAGGGGCTGGCAGCCCCAGCATTTT. It is translated as CASSPDRGWQPQHF.

This clonotype showed up just a few times. V gene TRBV6-2 or TRBV6-3 combines with J gene TRBJ2-2; 9 positions agree with TRBD1. The CDR3 runs 16 residues. Germline loops: CDR1 MNHEY, CDR2 SVGEGT. The trim removed 1 base at V and 6 bases at J, leaving 6 bases unmatched. CDR3 loop: CASSYFGTGLAGELFF. CDR3 in DNA: TGTGCCAGCAGTTACTTCGGGACAGGGCTTGCCGGGGAGCTGTTTTTT.

This chain connects TRBV3-1 to TRBJ1-4; 7 bases match TRBD1. The germline CDR1 and CDR2 sequences are LGHDT and YNNKEL (reference sequence). Trimming took 5 bases from V and 6 from J; bases not matched to a gene: 12. The CDR3 totals 16 residues. CDR3 residues: CASSSGGATPDEKLFF. CDR3 bases: TGTGCCAGCAGCTCAGGGGGGGCGACTCCTGATGAAAAACTGTTTTTT. Drawing the rest from reference TRBV3-1 and TRBJ1-4, the complete variable domain is DTAVSQTPKYLVTQMGNDKSIKCEQNLGHDTMYWYKQDSKKFLKIMFSYNNKELIINETVPNRFSPKSPDKAHLNLHINSLELGDSAVYFCASSSGGATPDEKLFFGSGTQLSVL.

The gene calls are TRBV4-2 and TRBJ1-1, with D possibly matching TRBD1 (5 bases). V lost 2 bases and J 8 bases, leaving 9 bases between the germline ends. The CDR3 runs to 12 residues. Germline lookup yields CDR1 LGHNA and CDR2 YNFKEQ. For the CDR3, the DNA is TGTGCCAGCAGCCAACTTGCAGGGGAAGCTTTCTTT. As protein: CASSQLAGEAFF.

This clonotype was observed many times. CDR3 residues: CASSSYRGRMAQYF. CDR3 coding DNA: TGTGCCAGCAGCTCATACAGGGGGCGCATGGCCCAGTACTTC. This sequence joins TRBV7-2 and TRBJ2-5; TRBD1 aligns across 9 bases. The CDR3 consists of 14 residues. The V gene's germline CDR1 is SGHTA and CDR2 FQGNSA. V was clipped by 4 bases and J by 9 bases; unmatched bases: 9.

CDR3 loop: CSARDRSGTGMTGELFF. CDR3 coding DNA: TGCAGTGCTAGAGATCGGTCTGGGACAGGGATGACCGGGGAGCTGTTTTTT. V and J are TRBV20-1 and TRBJ2-2; 9 bases match TRBD1. Trimming at V came to 0 bases and at J to 5 bases, leaving 10 bases not matched to a gene. Germline V gene data show CDR1 as DFQATT and CDR2 as SNEGSKA (reference sequence). The CDR3 totals 17 residues.

The genes are TRBV12-3 or TRBV12-4 and TRBJ1-2; 7 bases match TRBD1. V was pared by 5 bases and J by 9 bases, with 12 bases of the junction left unmatched. This CDR3 is 14 amino acids long. The chain's CDR3 is CASSASGTALRYTF. The CDR3 DNA reads TGTGCCAGCAGTGCCTCCGGGACAGCCCTGCGCTACACCTTC.

The V call is TRBV4-2, the J call TRBJ1-1, with unresolved D. The CDR3 consists of 16 residues. V lost 1 base, J lost 2 bases, and 14 bases lay in between. Germline V gives CDR1 LGHNA, CDR2 YNFKEQ. The CDR3 region is CASSQAPRVKNTEAFF. Here the CDR3 DNA reads TGTGCCAGCAGCCAAGCTCCTCGGGTGAAAAACACTGAAGCTTTCTTT.

The V gene is TRBV12-3 or TRBV12-4, the J gene TRBJ1-1; a possible D gene is TRBD1 (6 bases). The CDR3 spans 14 residues. The ends were cut back, 6 bases at V and 1 base at J, with 12 bases in the middle. CDR3 amino acids: CASRPTQGNTEAFF. The CDR3 region has the DNA TGTGCCAGCAGACCGACACAGGGGAACACTGAAGCTTTCTTT.

This clonotype showed up just a few times. The chain joins TRBV28 to TRBJ2-6; no clear D gene. The V gene lost 4 bases and the J gene lost 5 bases, with 9 bases spanning the gap. Looked up from germline, CDR1 is MDHEN and CDR2 is SYDVKM. The CDR3 extends over 14 amino acids. CDR3 nucleotides: TGTGCCAGCAGTTCGGGCCCCAGGGCCAACGTCCTGACTTTC. The encoded protein is CASSSGPRANVLTF. Full variable domain (rest looked up from reference TRBV28 and TRBJ2-6): DVKVTQSSRYLVKRTGEKVFLECVQDMDHENMFWYRQDPGLGLRLIYFSYDVKMKEKGDIPEGYSVSREKKERFSLILESASTNQTSMYLCASSSGPRANVLTFGAGSRLTVL.

This clonotype was found a few times. The V gene is TRBV9, the J gene TRBJ1-1; D remains unclear. Germline CDR1 is SGDLS and CDR2 is YYNGEE. Between the trimmed V and J ends, which lost 0 bases and 2 bases, there was a span of 11 bases. There are 15 residues in the CDR3. In DNA, the CDR3 is TGTGCCAGCAGCGTAGTTCCGGATGGCAACACTGAAGCTTTCTTT. Translation: CASSVVPDGNTEAFF.